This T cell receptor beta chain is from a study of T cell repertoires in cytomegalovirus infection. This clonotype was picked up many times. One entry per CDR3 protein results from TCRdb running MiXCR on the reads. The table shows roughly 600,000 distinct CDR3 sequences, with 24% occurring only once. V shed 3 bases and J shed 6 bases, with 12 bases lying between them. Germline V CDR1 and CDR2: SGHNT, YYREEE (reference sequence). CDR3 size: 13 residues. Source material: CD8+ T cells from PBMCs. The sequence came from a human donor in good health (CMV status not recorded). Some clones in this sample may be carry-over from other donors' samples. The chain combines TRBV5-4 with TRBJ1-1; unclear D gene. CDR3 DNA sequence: TGTGCCAGCAGCTCAGGACTGGGCCCTGAAGCTTTCTTT. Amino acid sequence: CASSSGLGPEAFF.